This T cell receptor beta chain is drawn from a study of T cells in Graves' hyperthyroidism and ophthalmopathy. About the research overall: Peripheral blood was drawn at first diagnosis, prior to all treatment. Study-wide results and limits: Most clonotypes expanded in thyroid above 0.001 were likewise present in blood.

Many counts were recorded for this clonotype. Its antigen is as yet unknown. Germline V lookup: CDR1 MNHEY, CDR2 SVGEGT. V lost 7 bases, J lost 9 bases, and 22 bases lay in between. The CDR3 consists of 14 residues. Authors of the study amplified TCR beta CDR3 regions from RNA transcripts. In the first-round RT-PCR of the TCR CDR3, the HTBI primer set was used. TCRdb itself ran the multiplex PCR reads through MiXCR, one entry per CDR3 protein. The table has fewer than 650,000 distinct CDR3 sequences, under 15% seen once. The sequenced sample consisted of blood. This TCR was sampled from a woman in her thirties or forties with Graves' ophthalmopathy. The genes are TRBV6-2 or TRBV6-3 and TRBJ2-7, with D possibly TRBD2 on 5 matching bases. Written as DNA, the CDR3 is TGTGCCAGCACCGATCACTTTAGCGTGGTGGGGCAGTACTTC. Translated: CASTDHFSVVGQYF.